The entry below describes one TCR beta chain. This CDR3 is 13 amino acids long. V was shortened by 6 bases and J by 6 bases, with 11 bases between the two germline ends. Germline V lookup: CDR1 KGHSH, CDR2 LQKENI. The data originate from a study of control samples from healthy donors and cancer patients. Sequencing was performed with immunoSEQ multiplex PCR; in TCRdb, only in-frame clones are kept and a portion is missing. The data show 390,000 or so clones, around nine tenths seen once. The receptor was derived from a man aged 35 to 55 with head and neck cancer. The J gene is TRBJ1-4, the V gene TRBV18; D perhaps matches TRBD1 (5 bases). The sequenced sample consisted of PBMCs. The CDR3 nucleotides are TGTGCCAGCTCCCGGGGGTTAGATGAAAAACTGTTTTTT. Translating gives CASSRGLDEKLFF. Variable domain in full (rest from reference TRBV18 and TRBJ1-4): NAGVMQNPRHLVRRRGQEARLRCSPMKGHSHVYWYRQLPEEGLKFMVYLQKENIIDESGMPKERFSAEFPKEGPSILRIQQVVRGDSAAYFCASSRGLDEKLFFGSGTQLSVL.